These T cell receptor beta chains were read from a single sample in a study of blood T cell repertoires in COVID-19. Clones were sequenced by immunoSEQ multiplex PCR, and TCRdb holds only the in-frame ones, with some missing. The sample has 200,000 to 250,000 clones; 80% to 90% are singletons. Sample: peripheral blood. The receptors come from a man aged 40-55 years with acute or convalescent COVID-19. Each CDR3 is given with its conserved first and last residue. Each record gives: clone size, V gene, J gene, CDR3 protein. Size tells how often a clone was seen (once, few, many) or the class of an expanded clone, and some rows leave it out.

clone size: NA; V gene: TRBV19; J gene: TRBJ1-5; CDR3 protein: CASSIVVNSPPQHF
clone size: NA; V gene: TRBV6-1; J gene: TRBJ1-3; CDR3 protein: CASRQDSSGNTIYF
clone size: NA; V gene: TRBV2; J gene: TRBJ1-1; CDR3 protein: CASNLVGMNTEAFF
clone size: NA; V gene: TRBV29-1; J gene: TRBJ2-2; CDR3 protein: CSVMSGGSTGELFF
clone size: NA; V gene: TRBV13; J gene: TRBJ1-4; CDR3 protein: CASSHWGATNEKLFF
clone size: NA; V gene: TRBV7-2; J gene: TRBJ2-5; CDR3 protein: CASSLGALETQYF
clone size: NA; V gene: TRBV7-6; J gene: TRBJ2-7; CDR3 protein: CASSSDRDSSYEQYF
clone size: NA; V gene: TRBV19; J gene: TRBJ1-2; CDR3 protein: CASSIAPTGGVGYTF
clone size: NA; V gene: TRBV5-1; J gene: TRBJ1-1; CDR3 protein: CASTPGTLNTEAFF
clone size: NA; V gene: TRBV18; J gene: TRBJ1-2; CDR3 protein: CASSLMGQGSYGYTF
clone size: NA; V gene: TRBV2; J gene: TRBJ1-5; CDR3 protein: CASKTGETQPQHF
clone size: NA; V gene: TRBV25-1; J gene: TRBJ1-1; CDR3 protein: CASRDRNTEAFF
clone size: NA; V gene: TRBV14; J gene: TRBJ2-5; CDR3 protein: CASSLGETQYF
clone size: few; V gene: TRBV30; J gene: TRBJ1-3; CDR3 protein: CAWSSPSAGNTIYF
clone size: NA; V gene: TRBV27; J gene: TRBJ2-3; CDR3 protein: CASSLYPGAGPGTDTQYF
clone size: NA; V gene: TRBV6-5; J gene: TRBJ1-1; CDR3 protein: CASSYGQGPEAFF
clone size: once; V gene: TRBV9; J gene: TRBJ2-2; CDR3 protein: CASSVGRTITRGELFF
clone size: once; V gene: TRBV18; J gene: TRBJ2-7; CDR3 protein: CASSPPQTRGPYEQYF
clone size: NA; V gene: TRBV7-2; J gene: TRBJ2-6; CDR3 protein: CASSITGNSGANVLTF
clone size: few; V gene: TRBV7-9; J gene: TRBJ1-2; CDR3 protein: CASSLYQTVYGYTF
clone size: NA; V gene: TRBV4-1; J gene: TRBJ1-5; CDR3 protein: CASSQVGGRGLGNQPQHF
clone size: NA; V gene: TRBV28; J gene: TRBJ1-2; CDR3 protein: CASVSGGTGDFYGYTF
clone size: NA; V gene: TRBV11-1; J gene: TRBJ2-1; CDR3 protein: CASSSRWTGKGNEQFF
clone size: NA; V gene: TRBV5-6; J gene: TRBJ1-1; CDR3 protein: CASSLDRRAEAFF
clone size: NA; V gene: TRBV6-5; J gene: TRBJ1-3; CDR3 protein: CASSPRDGNTIYF
clone size: NA; V gene: TRBV2; J gene: TRBJ1-1; CDR3 protein: CASSGAGVNTEAFF
clone size: few; V gene: TRBV4-1; J gene: TRBJ2-1; CDR3 protein: CASSQVAGADEQFF
clone size: NA; V gene: TRBV19; J gene: TRBJ1-1; CDR3 protein: CATSRDRVLDTEAFF
clone size: NA; V gene: TRBV7-9; J gene: TRBJ2-3; CDR3 protein: CASSLYVAGLTDTQYF
clone size: NA; V gene: TRBV6-5; J gene: TRBJ2-1; CDR3 protein: CASSLGGQFYNEQFF
clone size: NA; V gene: TRBV28; J gene: TRBJ1-4; CDR3 protein: CATFGTALNEKLFF
clone size: NA; V gene: TRBV13; J gene: TRBJ2-5; CDR3 protein: CASSLISGGLQETQYF
clone size: NA; V gene: TRBV11-2; J gene: TRBJ2-5; CDR3 protein: CASSSPRDRGKETQYF
clone size: NA; V gene: TRBV30; J gene: TRBJ1-2; CDR3 protein: CAWRETGGRGYTF
clone size: NA; V gene: TRBV7-3; J gene: TRBJ1-4; CDR3 protein: CASSLRPLRSVYSATNEKLFF
clone size: NA; V gene: TRBV7-3; J gene: TRBJ2-7; CDR3 protein: CASSVTGQGAYEQYF
clone size: NA; V gene: TRBV13; J gene: TRBJ2-3; CDR3 protein: CASTLGASGNTDTQYF
clone size: NA; V gene: TRBV9; J gene: TRBJ1-1; CDR3 protein: CASSREPMNTEAFF
clone size: NA; V gene: TRBV6-5; J gene: TRBJ1-1; CDR3 protein: CASSLGQLMNTEAFF
clone size: NA; V gene: TRBV19; J gene: TRBJ1-2; CDR3 protein: CASTDFYGYTF
clone size: NA; V gene: TRBV30; J gene: TRBJ1-2; CDR3 protein: CAWTPQGTNYGYTF
clone size: NA; V gene: TRBV12-3/TRBV12-4; J gene: TRBJ1-1; CDR3 protein: CASSSPGNTEAFF
clone size: NA; V gene: TRBV7-8; J gene: TRBJ1-2; CDR3 protein: CASSPTGYGYTF
clone size: NA; V gene: TRBV30; J gene: TRBJ2-5; CDR3 protein: CAWIGTGKETQYF
clone size: NA; V gene: TRBV5-4; J gene: TRBJ2-3; CDR3 protein: CASSFGGGLTDTQYF
clone size: once; V gene: TRBV6-6; J gene: TRBJ1-1; CDR3 protein: CASRPIFQGARTEAFF
clone size: NA; V gene: TRBV30; J gene: TRBJ1-4; CDR3 protein: CAWRQGLTNEKLFF
clone size: NA; V gene: TRBV5-6; J gene: TRBJ1-2; CDR3 protein: CASSLAPPGQGAGGYTF
clone size: NA; V gene: TRBV20-1; J gene: TRBJ1-1; CDR3 protein: CSAPVRGKAFF